The sequence of this TCR beta chain was determined in a study of shared clonotypes between healthy human individuals. Regarding the study as a whole: Generation probabilities were higher for clonotypes shared across all four sorted-subset donors than for unshared ones. An anticipated effect of sequencing depth on clonotype sharing among donors was recognized.

Cells designated naive CD8 were CD45RO-negative and were positively selected for CCR7, with terminally differentiated effector memory CD45RA+ cells excluded. Only Caucasian adults living in Nashville, Tennessee made up the donor group. Germline CDR1 reads GTSNPN; CDR2 reads SVGIG (reference sequence). The J segment lost 8 bases and the V segment lost 6 bases, leaving 19 bases of the junction unmatched. This CDR3 comprises 17 residues. A word on this clone: Its antigen is unknown.

Every subset had its genomic DNA shared out evenly among several immunoSEQ plates. Measured with immunoSEQ multiplex PCR; TCRdb has only the in-frame clones, and not every one. The data contain about 820,000 clones, approximately 92% of them singletons. The rearrangement uses TRBV30 and TRBJ1-2; 12 bases are shared with TRBD1. The sample consisted of naive CD8+ T cells sorted from blood. The clonotype was recovered from a man aged 25 to 40 in good health. CDR3 in amino acids: CACYNRSLGQGAFGYTF. The CDR3, as DNA: TGTGCCTGTTACAATCGGAGCCTGGGACAGGGGGCTTTCGGCTACACCTTC.